This T cell receptor (beta chain) originates from a study of cytomegalovirus exposure and HLA in healthy donors. Study findings and constraints: Later on, an analysis tied around 17,000 TCR beta sequences to HLA alleles at 0.05 false discovery rate. Researchers reported in a later analysis that common viral pathogens appeared linked to several top clusters.

This clone was seen only once. What it recognizes is unknown. CDR3 length equals 15 residues. Trimming cost V 1 base and J 4 bases, with 10 bases left between them. Germline CDR1 and CDR2: LGHNT and FRNRAP. Primers for the PCR totalled 60 Vbeta and 13 Jbeta. The method was immunoSEQ multiplex PCR; TCRdb's version includes in-frame clones alone and lacks a portion of them. Here the sample spans 100,000 or so clones, 65% to 75% being singletons. This sequence originates from a woman aged 18-29 years in good health and CMV-seropositive. The sequencing sample was made of PBMCs. This chain links TRBV12-5 with TRBJ2-2, with D maybe TRBD2 (5 bases). The CDR3 DNA sequence: TGTGCTAGTGGTTTGGGCAGCAGCGGCACCGGGGAGCTGTTTTTT. It encodes CASGLGSSGTGELFF.